Listed here are 18 T cell receptor beta chains from one sample, sequenced in a study of graft-versus-host responses after intestinal transplantation. The study plated roughly 200,000 CFSE-labeled responders with roughly 200,000 irradiated, violet-dye-labeled stimulators. Data came from immunoSEQ multiplex PCR; TCRdb stores just in-frame clones and leaves some out. The profile shows thousands of clones, roughly a third of them singletons. The material was alloreactive CD8+ T cells from a mixed lymphocyte reaction culture, obtained before transplantation. The subset was: CFSE-low proliferating T cells sorted from approximately 6-day pre-transplant mixed lymphocyte reaction (GvH or HvG direction). Every receptor here comes from a human patient who was an organ donor for intestinal transplantation.

By proportion, this clone is medium-sized. The chain links TRBV4-1 to TRBJ2-1, with D perhaps matching TRBD1 (7 bases). The CDR3 loop spans 22 amino acids. V was shortened by 3 bases and J by 0 bases, with 30 bases between the two germline ends. Germline values: CDR1 MGHRA, CDR2 YSYEKL. DNA of the CDR3: TGCGCCAGCAGCCAGGGCCCCGTGACAGGGATGGTAGCGGAAAGCTCCTACAATGAGCAGTTCTTC. Translated, it gives CASSQGPVTGMVAESSYNEQFF.

This chain links TRBV11-1 with TRBJ1-2; a weak D match, TRBD1 (6 bases). The CDR3 runs 13 residues. Trimming cost V 1 base and J 4 bases, with 7 bases left between them. Looked up from germline, CDR1 is SGHAT and CDR2 is FQDESV (reference sequence). The CDR3 DNA reads as TGTGCCAGCAGCTTAGAGGACAGCTATGGCTACACCTTC. Translated, it gives CASSLEDSYGYTF. The full variable domain, completed using reference TRBV11-1 and TRBJ1-2, is EAEVAQSPRYKITEKSQAVAFWCDPISGHATLYWYRQILGQGPELLVQFQDESVVDDSQLPKDRFSAERLKGVDSTLKIQPAELGDSAMYLCASSLEDSYGYTFGSGTRLTVV.

The V and J genes are TRBV15 and TRBJ2-1, with D perhaps TRBD2 (6 bases). CDR1 LNHNV and CDR2 YYDKDF come from the germline V gene (reference sequence). The V gene lost 0 bases and the J gene lost 7 bases, with 22 bases spanning the gap. The CDR3 is 18 residues long. CDR3 nucleotide sequence: TGTGCCACCAGCAGAGATCTTTCCGGCGGGGAGAGGAATAATGAGCAGTTCTTC. Translation: CATSRDLSGGERNNEQFF. Using reference TRBV15 and TRBJ2-1 for the parts outside the CDR3, the full variable domain is DAMVIQNPRYQVTQFGKPVTLSCSQTLNHNVMYWYQQKSSQAPKLLFHYYDKDFNNEADTPDNFQSRRPNTSFCFLDIRSPGLGDTAMYLCATSRDLSGGERNNEQFFGPGTRLTVL.

This clone was observed a handful of times. The V gene is TRBV6-4, the J gene TRBJ1-3, with 9 nucleotides matching TRBD1. Germline CDR1 is MRHNA and CDR2 is SNTAGT. CDR3 length equals 16 residues. J was trimmed by 0 bases and V by 5 bases; bases with no gene match: 5. In DNA, the CDR3 is TGTGCCAGCAGTTCGGACAGGGGTGGCTCTGGAAACACCATATATTTT. This sequence encodes CASSSDRGGSGNTIYF.

The chain is built from TRBV6-9 and TRBJ1-6; D possibly corresponds to TRBD1 (6 bases). V lost 3 bases to trimming and J lost 8 bases, with 17 bases between them. The germline V gene encodes CDR1 MNHGY and CDR2 SVAAGI. The length of the CDR3 is 16 residues. CDR3 sequence (DNA): TGTGCCAGCAGTTACTCGAGTCAGGGGAGGGATTCACCCCTCCACTTT. Protein: CASSYSSQGRDSPLHF.

This clone appeared a single time. The chain couples TRBV2 to TRBJ1-2; TRBD1 matches at 10 bases. This CDR3 is built from 16 residues. Per germline, CDR1 SNHLY and CDR2 FYNNEI. V shed 0 bases and J 2 bases; nucleotides not matched to a gene: 3. The CDR3 is CASSEAGQGENYGYTF. CDR3 nucleotide sequence: TGTGCCAGCAGTGAAGCCGGACAGGGGGAGAACTATGGCTACACCTTC.

V usage is TRBV2 and J usage is TRBJ1-2; the D is unclear. This CDR3 comprises 14 residues. Germline CDR1 is SNHLY and CDR2 is FYNNEI. Trimming removed 8 bases at V and 4 bases at J, with 17 bases between. CDR3 protein: CASCEGRGSYGYTF. CDR3 DNA sequence: TGTGCCAGCTGCGAAGGTCGGGGTAGCTATGGCTACACCTTC.

By sample fraction, this clone is medium-sized (0.01 to 0.1%). The same CDR3 also results from other DNA sequences found in this sample. The chain carries TRBV29-1 and TRBJ1-2; 8 nucleotides align to TRBD1. CDR3 length equals 13 residues. Trimming cost V 5 bases and J 3 bases; bases outside gene matches: 5. Germline CDR1 and CDR2: SQVTM and ANQGSEA. CDR3 amino acids: CSVTQGEDYGYTF. CDR3 nucleotide sequence: TGCAGCGTTACACAGGGGGAAGACTATGGCTACACCTTC. Full variable domain (remainder filled in from reference TRBV29-1 and TRBJ1-2): SAVISQKPSRDICQRGTSLTIQCQVDSQVTMMFWYRQQPGQSLTLIATANQGSEATYESGFVIDKFPISRPNLTFSTLTVSNMSPEDSSIYLCSVTQGEDYGYTFGSGTRLTVV.

The CDR3 is CASSDPDRIYGYTF. CDR3 DNA: TGTGCCAGCAGTGACCCGGACAGGATTTATGGCTACACCTTC. The chain couples TRBV6-4 to TRBJ1-2; TRBD1 matches at 7 bases. The CDR3 contains 14 residues. Germline assignment: CDR1 MRHNA and CDR2 SNTAGT. V was pared by 2 bases and J by 5 bases, with 5 bases of the junction left unmatched.

The chain couples TRBV6-1 to TRBJ2-1; tentatively, D is TRBD2 (6 bases). CDR3 length: 15 residues. Trimming took off 2 bases at V and 8 bases at J, with 16 bases between the two ends. Germline CDR1 and CDR2: MNHNS and SASEGT. CDR3 DNA: TGTGCCAGCAGTGAACTAGAGGGAGGCCAAGATGAGCAGTTCTTC. Residues: CASSELEGGQDEQFF.

The chain links TRBV6-1 to TRBJ2-2, with D perhaps matching TRBD1 (6 bases). The ends were cut back, 10 bases at V and 7 bases at J, with 13 bases in the middle. The CDR3 consists of 12 residues. CDR1 and CDR2 (germline): MNHNS, SASEGT. The CDR3 spells CAISRGYGELFF. In nucleotides, the CDR3 is TGTGCCATCAGCAGGGGTTACGGGGAGCTGTTTTTT.

The chain uses TRBV19 and TRBJ2-7; D possibly corresponds to TRBD2 (5 bases). The CDR3 totals 15 residues. Per the germline V gene, CDR1 is LNHDA and CDR2 is SQIVND (reference sequence). The V end was cut by 3 bases, the J end by 0 bases, with 12 bases between. This CDR3 reads CASSIFGGGSYEQYF. The CDR3 DNA is TGTGCCAGTAGTATCTTCGGAGGTGGCTCCTACGAGCAGTACTTC.

J is TRBJ1-6 and V is TRBV9; D gene unclear. Germline loops: CDR1 SGDLS, CDR2 YYNGEE. There are 13 residues in the CDR3. With 8 bases removed from V and 8 bases from J, the gap between germline ends came to 14 bases. CDR3 DNA sequence: TGTGCCAGACTGCAATCCGTGGATTCACCCCTCCACTTT. Protein product: CARLQSVDSPLHF.

The V gene is TRBV19, the J gene TRBJ2-7, with D possibly TRBD1 on 6 matching bases. CDR1 and CDR2 from the germline V gene are LNHDA and SQIVND (reference sequence). The CDR3 runs 14 residues. Trimming took off 3 bases at V and 3 bases at J, with 12 bases between the two ends. This CDR3 reads CASSISQGLYEQYF. The CDR3 region has the DNA TGTGCCAGTAGTATCAGCCAGGGGCTCTACGAGCAGTACTTC.

CDR3 coding DNA: TGCGCCAGCAGCCTAGGGGACAGGGAGTTTCAAGAACAGCCCCAGCATTTT. Amino acids: CASSLGDREFQEQPQHF. The rearrangement links TRBV5-1 to TRBJ1-5; the match to TRBD1 covers 9 bases. The length of the CDR3 is 17 residues. Germline loops: CDR1 SGHRS, CDR2 YFSETQ. Trimming removed 4 bases from V and 7 bases from J; junction bases left unmatched: 15.

CDR3 DNA sequence: TGTGCCAGCAGTTTCGTGGGGCGCAATCAGCCCCAGCATTTT. It translates to CASSFVGRNQPQHF. The V gene is TRBV27, the J gene TRBJ1-5; a weak D match, TRBD1 (5 bases). This CDR3 spans 14 amino acids. The germline CDR1 and CDR2 sequences are MNHEY and SMNVEV (reference sequence). V was clipped by 3 bases and J by 2 bases, with 8 bases between them.

This clone has more than one count but fewer than ten. The CDR3 loop is CASSPRGYTEAFF. For the CDR3, the DNA is TGTGCCAGCAGTCCACGGGGTTACACTGAAGCTTTCTTT. This chain connects TRBV27 to TRBJ1-1; no definite D call. V lost 5 bases and J lost 3, with 10 bases in between. This CDR3 is 13 amino acids long. Per germline, CDR1 MNHEY and CDR2 SMNVEV (reference sequence).

In its sample, this clone was seen a few times. This sequence joins TRBV6-6 and TRBJ1-3, with D tentatively TRBD1 (6 bases). Germline V CDR1 and CDR2: MNHNY, SVGAGI (reference sequence). The CDR3 contains 15 residues. V was cut by 4 bases and J by 4 bases, with 14 bases left in between. This CDR3 is CASSSWGRNGNTIYF. The CDR3 bases are TGTGCCAGCAGTTCCTGGGGGCGAAACGGAAACACCATATATTTT.